The 24 T cell receptor beta chains given below trace back to one sample, sequenced in a study of blood T cell repertoires in COVID-19. Clones were read by immunoSEQ multiplex PCR, and TCRdb kept only the in-frame ones, dropping some. The sample records roughly 41,000 clones, around 87% being singletons. Input material: PBMCs or T cells enriched from blood (not recorded which). The receptors derive from a woman between 45 and 65 years old who had recovered from COVID-19.

The chain uses TRBV5-1 and TRBJ2-5; D ambiguous. The CDR3 length is 14 residues. Trimming left V 4 bases short and J 1 base short, with 11 bases between. Germline CDR1 and CDR2: SGHRS and YFSETQ. The DNA for the CDR3 is TGCGCCAGCAGCCCTACAGATCCCCAAGAGACCCAGTACTTC. Amino acid sequence: CASSPTDPQETQYF.

The chain carries TRBV7-9 and TRBJ2-7, with 9 bases matching TRBD1. Trimming at V came to 2 bases and at J to 6 bases, leaving 5 bases not matched to a gene. The CDR3 contains 14 residues. The germline gives CDR1 SEHNR, CDR2 FQNEAQ (reference sequence). The CDR3 loop is CASSLLGTGLEQYF. In DNA, the CDR3 is TGTGCCAGCAGCTTACTCGGGACAGGGCTCGAGCAGTACTTC. The entire variable domain, with the rest obtained from reference TRBV7-9 and TRBJ2-7, is as follows: DTGVSQNPRHKITKRGQNVTFRCDPISEHNRLYWYRQTLGQGPEFLTYFQNEAQLEKSRLLSDRFSAERPKGSFSTLEIQRTEQGDSAMYLCASSLLGTGLEQYFGPGTRLTVT.

The V gene is TRBV2, the J gene TRBJ1-4; D gene unclear. Germline assignment: CDR1 SNHLY and CDR2 FYNNEI. The V end lost 7 bases, the J end lost 6 bases, and 12 bases lay between the germline ends. This CDR3 is 13 amino acids long. The CDR3 region has the DNA TGTGCCAGCACACCGGTACAGTATGAAAAACTGTTTTTT. Amino acid sequence: CASTPVQYEKLFF.

DNA for the CDR3: TGTGCCAGCAGTTTATCATCGACTCGCGGGTCGGGGAATGAGCAGTTCTTC. It is translated as CASSLSSTRGSGNEQFF. This sequence joins TRBV27 and TRBJ2-1, with D tentatively TRBD2 (5 bases). This CDR3 contains 17 residues. The ends were cut back, 0 bases at V and 7 bases at J, with 19 bases in the middle. The germline gives CDR1 MNHEY, CDR2 SMNVEV (reference sequence).

The J gene is TRBJ2-1, the V gene TRBV29-1, with 9 bases that match TRBD2. The CDR3 has 16 residues. Per the germline V gene, CDR1 is SQVTM and CDR2 is ANQGSEA. Trimming took 5 bases from V and 9 from J; bases not matched to a gene: 17. CDR3 nucleotides: TGCAGCGTTCGGAACGGGGCGGGAGGGCCTAAGGGTGAGCAGTTCTTC. It is translated as CSVRNGAGGPKGEQFF.

The chain joins TRBV5-1 to TRBJ2-3; 8 bases fit TRBD1. The CDR3 length is 16 residues. J was trimmed by 3 bases and V by 0 bases; bases with no gene match: 6. Germline V gives CDR1 SGHRS, CDR2 YFSETQ. CDR3 DNA: TGCGCCAGCAGCTTGGTACAGGGGGATTGGACAGATACGCAGTATTTT. Its protein product is CASSLVQGDWTDTQYF.

This chain joins TRBV4-2 and TRBJ2-1; a weak D match, TRBD2 (6 bases). This CDR3 contains 15 residues. V was trimmed by 4 bases and J by 6 bases, leaving 16 bases between them. Germline CDR1 reads LGHNA; CDR2 reads YNFKEQ. DNA for the CDR3: TGTGCCAGCAGCCGCCCGGAGGGCCCCCCCAATGAGCAGTTCTTC. Its translation is CASSRPEGPPNEQFF.

This sequence joins TRBV2 and TRBJ2-1, with 9 bases that match TRBD2. The CDR3 has 15 amino acids. Per germline, CDR1 SNHLY and CDR2 FYNNEI. V shed 2 bases and J 3 bases; nucleotides not matched to a gene: 2. The CDR3 DNA follows: TGTGCCAGCAGTGAACCTAGCGGGAACTACAATGAGCAGTTCTTC. Translation: CASSEPSGNYNEQFF.

J is TRBJ2-5 and V is TRBV2, with D possibly being TRBD2 (6 bases). The CDR3 loop spans 16 amino acids. CDR1 and CDR2 (germline): SNHLY, FYNNEI. V lost 8 bases, J lost 5 bases, and 24 bases lay in between. CDR3 loop: CASRGELLAFRETQYF. CDR3 nucleotides: TGTGCCAGCCGTGGGGAACTACTAGCTTTTCGGGAGACCCAGTACTTC.

The chain links TRBV7-2 to TRBJ1-2; D perhaps matches TRBD1 (5 bases). Germline CDR1 reads SGHTA; CDR2 reads FQGNSA. V lost 5 bases and J 5 bases, leaving 9 bases between the germline ends. This CDR3 has 12 residues. CDR3 bases: TGTGCCAGCAGCAAACAGGATTATGGCTACACCTTC. Translated: CASSKQDYGYTF.

The chain has TRBV7-2 and TRBJ2-7, with D perhaps matching TRBD2 (6 bases). This CDR3 has 15 amino acids. Germline V lookup: CDR1 SGHTA, CDR2 FQGNSA. V lost 6 bases to trimming and J lost 0 bases, with 15 bases between them. This CDR3 is CASSYIADYSYEQYF. DNA for the CDR3: TGTGCCAGCAGTTACATAGCGGATTACTCCTACGAGCAGTACTTC.

This chain connects TRBV7-2 to TRBJ1-1; TRBD1 is a possible D gene (5 bases). This CDR3 comprises 15 residues. Germline-derived CDR1 and CDR2 are SGHTA and FQGNSA. V lost 4 bases to trimming and J lost 1 base, with 13 bases between them. The CDR3 is CASSSGILRNTEAFF. CDR3 nucleotide sequence: TGTGCCAGCAGCTCAGGGATTTTGCGGAACACTGAAGCTTTCTTT.

The chain has TRBV21-1 and TRBJ2-5; the tabulated D call, TRBD2, remains unverified against the DNA. TRBV21-1 is noted as a pseudogene. The CDR3 spans 17 residues. The CDR3 reads CASSKIRWGGAVETQYF. Here the CDR3 DNA reads TGTGCCAGCAGCAAGATCAGGTGGGGGGGCGCCGTGGAGACCCAGTACTTC.

The chain joins TRBV5-1 to TRBJ2-1, with 13 bases identical to TRBD2. The junction had 10 bases not matched to a gene; V was cut back by 4 bases and J by 0 bases. In germline, CDR1 is SGHRS, CDR2 YFSETQ. CDR3 length equals 19 residues. The CDR3 here is CASSHTTSGGPYSYNEQFF. As DNA, the CDR3 is TGCGCCAGCAGCCATACGACTAGCGGGGGGCCATACTCCTACAATGAGCAGTTCTTC.

The genes are TRBV28 and TRBJ1-5; TRBD1 agrees at 9 bases. The germline gives CDR1 MDHEN, CDR2 SYDVKM. The CDR3 has 14 amino acids. The trim removed 5 bases at V and 8 bases at J, leaving 7 bases unmatched. The CDR3 sequence is CASSVTGTGKPQHF. CDR3 bases: TGTGCCAGCAGTGTTACCGGGACAGGGAAGCCCCAGCATTTT.

J is TRBJ1-1 and V is TRBV4-2, with unresolved D. In germline, CDR1 is LGHNA, CDR2 YNFKEQ. V was trimmed by 4 bases and J by 0 bases, leaving 9 bases between them. The CDR3 contains 14 residues. CDR3 nucleotide sequence: TGTGCCAGCAGCCCAAAGCGGATGAACACTGAAGCTTTCTTT. It translates to CASSPKRMNTEAFF.

The J gene is TRBJ1-5, the V gene TRBV30, with 7 bases matching TRBD1. The germline V gene has CDR1 GTSNPN and CDR2 SVGIG (reference sequence). CDR3 length: 16 residues. J gave up 1 base and V 0 bases, and 6 bases lay outside the gene matches. In DNA form, the CDR3 reads TGTGCCTGGAGTGTGGGCAGGGGGAGAAGCAATCAGCCCCAGCATTTT. Its translation: CAWSVGRGRSNQPQHF.

The chain is built from TRBV28 and TRBJ1-5; no clear D. Trimming took 1 base from V and 3 from J, leaving 10 bases between them. This CDR3 spans 15 amino acids. Germline CDR1 reads MDHEN; CDR2 reads SYDVKM. CDR3 in amino acids: CASSLSGGYNQPQHF. The CDR3 DNA is TGTGCCAGCAGTTTATCCGGCGGGTACAATCAGCCCCAGCATTTT. Based on the CDR3 plus reference TRBV28 and TRBJ1-5, the full variable domain is DVKVTQSSRYLVKRTGEKVFLECVQDMDHENMFWYRQDPGLGLRLIYFSYDVKMKEKGDIPEGYSVSREKKERFSLILESASTNQTSMYLCASSLSGGYNQPQHFGDGTRLSIL.

This clone is termed medium-sized. V is TRBV4-3 and J is TRBJ1-5; weak D call: TRBD1 (6 bases). The CDR3 covers 13 residues. Germline V gene sequence: CDR1 LGHNA, CDR2 YSLEER. Trimming shortened V by 3 bases and J by 7 bases, and 10 bases separated the two germline ends. The CDR3 nucleotides read TGCGCCAGCAGCCACAGGGGCGAGCAGCCCCAGCATTTT. This gives the protein CASSHRGEQPQHF.

The rearrangement links TRBV28 to TRBJ1-2; no definite D call. Germline V CDR1 and CDR2: MDHEN, SYDVKM. The CDR3 loop spans 12 amino acids. The V and J ends lost 3 bases and 4 bases respectively, with 6 bases between them. CDR3 nucleotides: TGTGCCAGCAGTTTGGCCACCTATGGCTACACCTTC. It codes for CASSLATYGYTF.

The sample holds a few counts of this clone. The chain employs TRBV10-1 and TRBJ2-7; perhaps TRBD2 as D (6 bases). Germline values: CDR1 WNHNN, CDR2 SYGVQD (reference sequence). The V end lost 2 bases, the J end lost 4 bases, and 9 bases lay between the germline ends. This CDR3 has 13 residues. The CDR3, as DNA: TGCGCCAGCAGTGAGGGGCGGGGTTACGAGCAGTACTTC. It is translated as CASSEGRGYEQYF.

V and J are TRBV19 and TRBJ1-1, with D perhaps matching TRBD1 (6 bases). Trimming removed 2 bases from V and 6 bases from J, with 13 bases in between. This CDR3 is built from 14 residues. Germline V gene lookup returns CDR1 LNHDA and CDR2 SQIVND (reference sequence). The CDR3: CASSILGGQPEAFF. CDR3 sequence (DNA): TGTGCCAGTAGTATATTGGGGGGGCAGCCTGAAGCTTTCTTT.

This clone was counted a few times. The chain joins TRBV2 to TRBJ1-1; 8 bases map to TRBD1. The germline gives CDR1 SNHLY, CDR2 FYNNEI. The CDR3 has 13 residues. The trim removed 6 bases at V and 4 bases at J, leaving 4 bases unmatched. CDR3 residues: CASRVTGVTEAFF. CDR3 bases: TGTGCCAGCAGGGTGACAGGGGTCACTGAAGCTTTCTTT. The variable domain in full, with the rest retrieved from reference TRBV2 and TRBJ1-1, is EPEVTQTPSHQVTQMGQEVILRCVPISNHLYFYWYRQILGQKVEFLVSFYNNEISEKSEIFDDQFSVERPDGSNFTLKIRSTKLEDSAMYFCASRVTGVTEAFFGQGTRLTVV.

V and J are TRBV10-1 and TRBJ2-7, with 8 bases identical to TRBD1. This CDR3 is 13 amino acids long. The germline CDR1 and CDR2 sequences are WNHNN and SYGVQD (reference sequence). V lost 5 bases to trimming and J lost 5 bases; unmatched junction nucleotides: 5. The CDR3 loop is CASSTDRGNEQYF. The CDR3 DNA is TGCGCCAGCAGTACCGACAGGGGCAACGAGCAGTACTTC.